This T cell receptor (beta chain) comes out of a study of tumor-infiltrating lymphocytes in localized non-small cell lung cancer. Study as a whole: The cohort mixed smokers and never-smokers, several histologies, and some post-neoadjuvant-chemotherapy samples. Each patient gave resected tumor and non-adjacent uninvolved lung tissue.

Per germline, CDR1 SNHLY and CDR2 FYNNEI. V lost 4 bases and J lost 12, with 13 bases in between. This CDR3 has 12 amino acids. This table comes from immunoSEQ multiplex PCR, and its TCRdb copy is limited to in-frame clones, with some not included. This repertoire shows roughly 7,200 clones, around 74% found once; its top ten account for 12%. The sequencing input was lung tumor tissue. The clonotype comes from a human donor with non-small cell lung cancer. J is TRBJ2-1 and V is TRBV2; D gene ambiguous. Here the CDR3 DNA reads TGTGCCAGCAGTGGATTTTTGGCTTGGCAGTTCTTC. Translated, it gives CASSGFLAWQFF.